The sample holds many counts of the clone carrying this T cell receptor (beta chain). Lactation, pregnancy, uncontrolled infections and other autoimmune diseases were all grounds for excluding patients. Thyroid ultrasound, orbital computed tomography, TRAb, serum thyroxine and clinical symptoms formed the basis of diagnosis. V lost 7 bases and J 4 bases, leaving 13 bases between the germline ends. CDR3 length equals 13 residues. From RNA, the CDR3 regions of TCR beta chains were amplified and sequenced. HTBI primers primed a first-round RT-PCR, and a second-round multiplex PCR followed. TCRdb re-derived calls from the multiplex PCR reads in MiXCR, one entry per CDR3 protein. The data contain roughly 500,000 distinct CDR3 sequences, roughly 14% of them singletons. These data come from a study of Graves' ophthalmopathy and Graves' hyperthyroidism.

The sequencing input was blood. The sequence was collected from a woman aged 25 to 45 with Graves' ophthalmopathy. The chain is built from TRBV12-3 or TRBV12-4 and TRBJ1-1; D unresolved. The DNA of the CDR3 is TGTGCCAGCACTCCTGATTGGGGCACTGAAGCTTTCTTT. Encoded protein: CASTPDWGTEAFF.